Below, one TCR beta chain is given with its context. Assignment of participants to cohorts was predicated upon participant-reported clinical history. The CDR3 totals 14 residues. In germline, CDR1 is SGHKS, CDR2 YYEKEE (reference sequence). V shed 5 bases and J shed 5 bases, with 14 bases lying between them. Clones were read by immunoSEQ multiplex PCR, and TCRdb kept only the in-frame ones, dropping some. Here the sample spans approximately 440,000 clones, 90% being singletons. The sample originates from a study of blood T cell repertoires in COVID-19. The TCR originated in a man younger than 30 who had recovered from COVID-19. This chain links TRBV5-5 with TRBJ1-5, with a weak D call TRBD1 (5 bases). Material for sequencing was PBMCs or T cells enriched from blood (not recorded which). The CDR3, as DNA: TGTGCCAGCAGTTTCTCGGTAGGGGATCAGCCCCAGCATTTT. As protein: CASSFSVGDQPQHF.